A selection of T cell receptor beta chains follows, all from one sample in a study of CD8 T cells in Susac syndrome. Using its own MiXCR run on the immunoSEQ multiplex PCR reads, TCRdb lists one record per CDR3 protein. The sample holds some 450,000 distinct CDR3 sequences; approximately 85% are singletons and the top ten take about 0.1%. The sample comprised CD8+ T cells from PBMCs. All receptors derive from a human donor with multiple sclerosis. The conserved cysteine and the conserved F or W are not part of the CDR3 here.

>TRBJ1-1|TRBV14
ASSAISLRSGRWNTEAF
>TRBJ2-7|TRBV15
ATSGLTGSYEQY
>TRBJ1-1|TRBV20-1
SAKRVGTEAF
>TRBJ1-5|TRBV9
ASSVDRDGVQPQH
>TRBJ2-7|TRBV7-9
ASSLNSGYYEQY
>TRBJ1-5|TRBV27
ASSPLDGDSNQPQH
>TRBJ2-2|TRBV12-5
ASRLDGPKELF
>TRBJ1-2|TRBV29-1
SVAYQTANYGYT
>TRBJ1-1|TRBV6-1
ASSATGEAF
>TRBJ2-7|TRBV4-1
ASSPGFSYEQY
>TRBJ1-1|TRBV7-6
ASSSRMGTEAF
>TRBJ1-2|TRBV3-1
ASSLQGDPYGYT
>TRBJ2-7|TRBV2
ASSERTGSSDEQY
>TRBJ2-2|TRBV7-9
ASGSWGWDSSTGELF
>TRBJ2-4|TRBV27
ASRTRLSQNIQY
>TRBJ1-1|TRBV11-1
ASSPVFGTEAF
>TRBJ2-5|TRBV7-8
ASSSGTGTQETQY
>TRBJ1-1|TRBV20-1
SAREGRQGWTEAF
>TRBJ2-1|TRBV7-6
ASSLERGSEQF
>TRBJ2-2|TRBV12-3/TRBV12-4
ASGLAGVSGELF
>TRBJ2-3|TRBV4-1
ASSQKTDTQY
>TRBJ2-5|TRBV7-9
ASSLPTAENFQETQY
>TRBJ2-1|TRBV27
ASSYGYNEQF
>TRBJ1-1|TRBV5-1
ASSLRGWDTEAF
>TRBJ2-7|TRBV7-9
ASSLEEQNEQY
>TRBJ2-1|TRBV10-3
AISQTENNNEQF